This T cell receptor beta chain emerged from a study of blood T cell repertoires in COVID-19 (dated by TCRdb to 2020 to 2022). Looking at the study overall: Samples from collaborators originated in the United States, Italy and Spain and spanned both the acute and convalescent phases of COVID-19. The repertoires were released in a freely available public database meant as a resource for research on the immune response to SARS-CoV-2. Sample metadata almost always included a de-identified subject ID, COVID-19 status, age in years and sex. The material from the prospective study consisted of cDNA or gDNA derived from T cells, B-cell-depleted T cells, or PBMCs. Where available, HLA class I and class II types were taken from metadata supplied by the sample provider and were not determined by assay-based typing. Samples came from the ongoing ImmuneRACE study (first 160 participants) plus 1,254 subjects from 6 global collaborators. Deeply sampled blood TCRbeta repertoires from subjects exposed to, actively infected with, or recovered from COVID-19 were included in the dataset. Findings and caveats that apply to the study as a whole: Clinical and demographic metadata were provided uncurated, with the amount varying by source and participant.

Details on this clone: Its antigen is not yet known. No much larger clonotype is one base removed from it; base qualities were not supplied.

TCRbeta CDR3 regions were amplified from genomic DNA by means of the immunoSEQ Assay, a bias-controlled multiplex PCR. On the authors' methods: Within the assay, amplification of reference gene primers was used to estimate how many nucleated cells each sample contained. To quantify the absolute abundance of each unique TCRbeta CDR3 rearrangement, sequence reads were collapsed and filtered. Productive Simpson clonality was computed per sample as the square root of Simpson's diversity index over productive rearrangements. In TCRdb, the immuneACCESS table is reduced to in-frame sequences with V and J assigned. These tables do not hold every clone; where another copy was compared, an unresolved V gene accounts for under half, and the others remain unexplained. Clonal size and the V and J genes are those of that table, whereas D and trimming came from the DNA. The table for this sample lists hundreds of thousands of clones; roughly 90% of them were counted only once. The ten biggest clones cover around 10% of the sample.

Participants in the prospective study were aged about 18 to 95 years, lived in about two dozen United States geographic areas, and enrolled through a virtual design. In the prospective study, cohorts were assigned on the basis of participant-reported clinical history obtained from a screening survey and a study questionnaire. Recovered participants in ImmuneRACE Cohort 3 were defined by two consecutive negative NP/OP PCR tests, clearance by a healthcare professional, or resolution of symptoms. Each participant in the prospective study had whole blood, serum and a nasopharyngeal or oropharyngeal swab collected by mobile phlebotomists. Over a roughly 2-month period, participants in the prospective study had the option of providing additional blood draws and questionnaires. Before DNA extraction, prospective study blood samples were shipped either frozen or at room temperature. Material for sequencing was PBMCs or T cells enriched from blood (not recorded which). The clonotype originates from a woman between 18 and 30 years old who had recovered from COVID-19.

In nucleotide form, the sequence is TGTGCCAGCTATTACTTCGGAGGAAATGAGCAGTTCTTC. It translates as CASYYFGGNEQFF. Here the chain combines TRBV2 and TRBJ2-1; tentative D gene TRBD2, with 5 bases matching. Trimming removed 8 bases from V and 7 bases from J, leaving 15 bases between the germline ends. Per the germline V gene, SNHLY is the CDR1 and FYNNEI is the CDR2. Inclusive of the bounding cysteine and phenylalanine, the CDR3 is 13 residues long. The only DNA kept is the CDR3, 39 bases in frame from the first base.